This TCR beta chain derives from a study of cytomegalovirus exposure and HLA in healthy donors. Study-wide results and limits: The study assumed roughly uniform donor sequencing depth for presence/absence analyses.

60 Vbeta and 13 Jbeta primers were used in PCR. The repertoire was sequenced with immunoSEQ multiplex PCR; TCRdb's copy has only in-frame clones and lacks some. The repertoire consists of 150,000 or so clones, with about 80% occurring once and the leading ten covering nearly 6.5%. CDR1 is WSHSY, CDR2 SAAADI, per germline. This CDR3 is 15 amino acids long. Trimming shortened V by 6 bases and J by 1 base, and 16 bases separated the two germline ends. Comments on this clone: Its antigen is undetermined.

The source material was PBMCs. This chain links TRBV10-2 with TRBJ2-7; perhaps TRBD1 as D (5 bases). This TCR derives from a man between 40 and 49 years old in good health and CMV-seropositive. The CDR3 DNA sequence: TGCGCCAGCAGATTACAGAAAGGGGTTTCCTACGAGCAGTACTTC. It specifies CASRLQKGVSYEQYF.